Described below is a single T cell receptor (beta chain) sequence and its context. Libraries were prepared by immunoSEQ multiplex PCR; TCRdb keeps only in-frame clonotypes and omits some of them. The sample contains tens of thousands of clones, 80% to 95% of which appear only once. This entry comes from a study of T cell changes during pregnancy in multiple sclerosis. CDR3 size: 16 residues. The trim removed 3 bases at V and 6 bases at J, leaving 14 bases unmatched. Germline V gene sequence: CDR1 MDHEN, CDR2 SYDVKM. This chain uses TRBV28 with TRBJ2-7, with TRBD2 matching over 7 bases. This TCR was sampled from a female donor with multiple sclerosis, enrolled in a pregnancy study. Sequences were derived from CD4+ T cells from peripheral blood mononuclear cells, sampled in the first trimester of pregnancy. The CDR3 nucleotides are TGTGCCAGCAGTTTGGACCGCGGGAGTACCCCGTCCGAGCAGTACTTC. Residues: CASSLDRGSTPSEQYF.